This entry features one TCR beta chain sequence. The data stem from a study of blood T cell repertoires in COVID-19. Across the whole study: The United States, Italy and Spain were the sources of the acute and convalescent COVID-19 samples. From T cells, B-cell-depleted T cells, or PBMCs came the material, which was cDNA or gDNA.

V lost 6 bases and J lost 0; bases outside the gene matches: 7. This CDR3 comprises 16 residues. CDR1 is MNHNY and CDR2 is SVGAGI in the germline V gene (reference sequence). As handled by the study authors: Amplification from reference gene primers served as the basis for estimated nucleated cell counts. Using immunoSEQ multiplex PCR, the repertoire was profiled, and TCRdb retains in-frame clones only, with some absent. V and J calls and clone size are those listed in that table; D and trimming were worked out from the DNA. This sample yields roughly 40,000 clones, of which 88% are seen a single time; 1% to 1.5% belongs to the top ten.

The sequence came from a woman aged 40-49 years with acute or convalescent COVID-19. This chain connects TRBV6-6 to TRBJ1-3, with 8 bases fitting TRBD1. Sequencing was performed on peripheral blood. Here the CDR3 DNA reads TGTGCCAGCAGGCTGACAGGGGATAGCTCTGGAAACACCATATATTTT. Its protein product is CASRLTGDSSGNTIYF.